A single T cell receptor beta chain is shown here with its context. What it binds is unknown. The data derive from a study of T cell repertoires in cytomegalovirus infection. Study-wide context: TCR beta signatures that were public indicated CMV infection and matching HLA type. General study results and limits: Carriers of CMV plus the relevant HLA were identified by cumulative public TCR beta family frequency. In two of eight donors, the top clonotype was HLA-C-restricted CMV-specific.

TCRdb redid the calling of the reads with MiXCR, one entry per CDR3 protein. The repertoire includes some 800,000 distinct CDR3 sequences, 25% to 30% of them detected once, and less than 15% sits in the top ten. The germline V and J ends were trimmed by 6 bases and 7 bases, with 10 bases remaining between them. From germline, CDR1 is ENHRY and CDR2 SYGVKD. This CDR3 is 13 amino acids long. The sequences come from cultured CD8+ T cells from PBMCs, collected from culture after CMV antigen stimulation. The clonotype comes from a human donor in good health (CMV status not recorded). Some clones in this sample may be carry-over from other donors' samples. This chain uses TRBV10-3 with TRBJ1-6; weak D call: TRBD1 (6 bases). CDR3 bases: TGTGCCATCAGGGACAGCCACAATTCACCCCTCCACTTT. Translation: CAIRDSHNSPLHF.